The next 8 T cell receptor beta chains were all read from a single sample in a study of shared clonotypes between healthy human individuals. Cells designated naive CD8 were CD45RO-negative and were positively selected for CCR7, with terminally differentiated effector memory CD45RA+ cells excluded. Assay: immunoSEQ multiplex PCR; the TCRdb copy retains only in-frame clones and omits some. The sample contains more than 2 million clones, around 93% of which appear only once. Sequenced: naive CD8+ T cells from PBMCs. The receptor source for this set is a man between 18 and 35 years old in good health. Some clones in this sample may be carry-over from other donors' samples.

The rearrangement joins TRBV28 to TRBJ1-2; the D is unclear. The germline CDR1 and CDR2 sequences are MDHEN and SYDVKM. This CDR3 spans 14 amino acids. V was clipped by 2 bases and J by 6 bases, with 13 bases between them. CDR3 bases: TGTGCCAGCAGTTTACTGCGGCAGAAACATGGCTACACCTTC. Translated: CASSLLRQKHGYTF.

The CDR3 region is CASGPGHTTNDYEQYF. Here the CDR3 DNA reads TGCGCCAGTGGACCGGGCCATACAACCAACGACTACGAGCAGTACTTC. V usage is TRBV5-1 and J usage is TRBJ2-7; D is uncertain. V lost 8 bases to trimming and J lost 3 bases, with 24 bases between them. This CDR3 has 16 amino acids. The germline V gene has CDR1 SGHRS and CDR2 YFSETQ.

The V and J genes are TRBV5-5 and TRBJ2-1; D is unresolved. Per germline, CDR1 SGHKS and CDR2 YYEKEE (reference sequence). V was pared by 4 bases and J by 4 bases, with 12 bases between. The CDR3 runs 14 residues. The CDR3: CASSPDQGYNEQFF. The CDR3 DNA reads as TGTGCCAGCAGCCCGGACCAAGGTTACAATGAGCAGTTCTTC. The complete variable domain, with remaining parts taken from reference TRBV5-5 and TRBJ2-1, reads DAGVTQSPTHLIKTRGQQVTLRCSPISGHKSVSWYQQVLGQGPQFIFQYYEKEERGRGNFPDRFSARQFPNYSSELNVNALLLGDSALYLCASSPDQGYNEQFFGPGTRLTVL.

CDR3 protein: CASRGTLNEKLFF. The CDR3 bases are TGTGCCAGCAGGGGGACCCTTAATGAAAAACTGTTTTTT. V is TRBV2 and J is TRBJ1-4; perhaps TRBD1 as D (5 bases). The V gene lost 6 bases and the J gene lost 4 bases, with 9 bases spanning the gap. There are 13 residues in the CDR3. The germline V gene encodes CDR1 SNHLY and CDR2 FYNNEI. Looking up the rest from reference TRBV2 and TRBJ1-4 gives the full variable domain: EPEVTQTPSHQVTQMGQEVILRCVPISNHLYFYWYRQILGQKVEFLVSFYNNEISEKSEIFDDQFSVERPDGSNFTLKIRSTKLEDSAMYFCASRGTLNEKLFFGSGTQLSVL.

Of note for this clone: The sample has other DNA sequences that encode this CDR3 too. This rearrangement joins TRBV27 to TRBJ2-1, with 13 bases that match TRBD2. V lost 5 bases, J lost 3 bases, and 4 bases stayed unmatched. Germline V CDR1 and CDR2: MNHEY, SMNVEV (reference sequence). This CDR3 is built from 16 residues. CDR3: CASSPGTSGIYNEQFF. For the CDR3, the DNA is TGTGCCAGCAGTCCCGGGACTAGCGGGATCTACAATGAGCAGTTCTTC.

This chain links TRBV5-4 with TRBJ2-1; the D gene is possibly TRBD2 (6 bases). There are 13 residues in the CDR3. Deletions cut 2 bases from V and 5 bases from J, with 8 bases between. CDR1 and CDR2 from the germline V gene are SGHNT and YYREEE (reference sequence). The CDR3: CASSFRGNNEQFF. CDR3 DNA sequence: TGTGCCAGCAGCTTCCGGGGGAACAATGAGCAGTTCTTC.

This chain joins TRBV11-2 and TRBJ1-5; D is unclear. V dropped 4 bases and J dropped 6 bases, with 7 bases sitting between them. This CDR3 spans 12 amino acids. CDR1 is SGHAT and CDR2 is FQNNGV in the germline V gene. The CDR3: CASSSLGQPQHF. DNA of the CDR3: TGTGCCAGCAGCTCCCTGGGTCAGCCCCAGCATTTT.

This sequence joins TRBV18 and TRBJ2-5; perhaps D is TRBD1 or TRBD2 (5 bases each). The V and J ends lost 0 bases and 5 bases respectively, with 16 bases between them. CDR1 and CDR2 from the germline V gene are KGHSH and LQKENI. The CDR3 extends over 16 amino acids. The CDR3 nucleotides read TGTGCCAGCTCACCACCGAGAGGGGTTGGCTTGGAGACCCAGTACTTC. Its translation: CASSPPRGVGLETQYF. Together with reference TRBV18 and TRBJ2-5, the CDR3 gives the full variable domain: NAGVMQNPRHLVRRRGQEARLRCSPMKGHSHVYWYRQLPEEGLKFMVYLQKENIIDESGMPKERFSAEFPKEGPSILRIQQVVRGDSAAYFCASSPPRGVGLETQYFGPGTRLLVL.